This T cell receptor beta chain was captured by sequencing in a study of Ad26.COV2.S vaccination and SARS-CoV-2 variants. At the level of the study: Participant was drawn from the COV1001 Ad26.COV2.S trial arm. Whole-study results and caveats: The analyses of TCR breadth and depth may have understated the size of total T cell responses. Comparability of non-spike TCR breadth was observed across vaccine and placebo recipients.

Points on this clone: Antigen unknown.

Treatment here: over 15 received Ad26.COV2.S at low or high dose, single or two shots; roughly 5 received placebo; per-sample allocation not given. Collection of samples fell on day 63 after the first vaccine or placebo injection. An 18-55-year-old adult in Boston served as donor. Generated by immunoSEQ multiplex PCR, the TCRdb table keeps only in-frame clones and is missing some. The table shows about 350,000 clones, with 85% occurring only once. Germline assignment: CDR1 SGDLS and CDR2 YYNGEE. V dropped 4 bases and J dropped 2; count of bases not matched to a gene: 7. The CDR3 extends over 18 amino acids.

The source of this sequence is a person between 18 and 65 years old who received the Ad26.COV2.S COVID-19 vaccine or a placebo. Here the sequenced sample was peripheral blood, taken in a trial of Ad26.COV2.S vaccine versus placebo. The gene calls are TRBV9 and TRBJ2-2, with 14 bases that match TRBD2. CDR3 DNA: TGTGCCAGCAGCCCAGGGACTAGCGGGAGCCGAAACACCGGGGAGCTGTTTTTT. Translating it yields CASSPGTSGSRNTGELFF.